This T cell receptor beta chain was retrieved from a study of T cells after posttransplantation cyclophosphamide. This table comes from immunoSEQ multiplex PCR, and its TCRdb copy is limited to in-frame clones, with some not included. The sample shows roughly 25,000 clones, none of them appearing just once. There are 13 residues in the CDR3. Trimming pared 2 bases from V and 1 base from J, leaving 5 bases between. The V gene's germline CDR1 is MNHEY and CDR2 SMNVEV (reference sequence). Cyclophosphamide on days +3 and +4 followed busulfan-fludarabine conditioning and a marrow graft. In its sample, this clone was seen many times.

Sequenced material: PBMCs, taken after allogeneic stem cell transplant with posttransplant cyclophosphamide. The sequence was collected from a young adult male patient who received an allogeneic stem cell transplant from a related donor, was CMV-positive, and had no GVHD. Certain T cells may be donor cells from the graft. The V gene is TRBV27, the J gene TRBJ1-1; D ambiguous. The CDR3 is CASSLIKNTEAFF. The CDR3 DNA sequence: TGTGCCAGCAGTTTAATAAAGAACACTGAAGCTTTCTTT.